This T cell receptor (beta chain) was sequenced in a study of blood T cell repertoires in COVID-19. Study at large: The cDNA or gDNA used as material had been derived from T cells, B-cell-depleted T cells, or PBMCs.

Authors' analysis steps: How many nucleated cells were present was estimated from reference gene primer amplification. The data were produced by immunoSEQ multiplex PCR, yet TCRdb's version contains in-frame clones alone and is incomplete. That table furnishes V, J and clone size, whereas the DNA furnished D and trimming. The table has 150,000 or so clones, over 80% seen once; the top ten hold about 3%. CDR1 and CDR2 from the germline V gene are SGHRS and YFSETQ. Trimming at V came to 5 bases and at J to 2 bases, leaving 8 bases not matched to a gene. The CDR3 sequence is 15 residues long. V usage is TRBV5-1 and J usage is TRBJ1-1; 8 nucleotides align to TRBD1. The specimen was peripheral blood. The TCR comes from a woman aged 40 to 50 with active or convalescent COVID-19. CDR3 region: CASSLSGTGNTEAFF. DNA for the CDR3: TGCGCCAGCAGTTTGTCCGGGACAGGCAACACTGAAGCTTTCTTT.